The rows below give T cell receptor beta chains drawn from one sample of a study of regulatory T cells in long-lasting Graves disease. From the multiplex PCR reads, TCRdb called clonotypes with MiXCR, one entry per CDR3 protein. The profile shows 300,000 to 400,000 distinct CDR3 sequences, less than 20% of them singletons. Sequencing was performed on peripheral blood mononuclear cells (PBMCs), taken when the disease was refractory, from a patient treated with antithyroid drugs. Source of these receptors: a female donor with Graves disease. Both conserved end residues are part of each CDR3. Fields, in order: clone size, D gene, CDR3 length, J gene, V gene, CDR3 DNA, CDR3 protein. A D gene is named only where the DNA matches it firmly. Rows give clone size only sometimes, using once, few, many, or a class for an expanded clone.

many	NA	17	TRBJ2-2	TRBV27	TGTGCCAGCAGTTTATCGTTCGGGAGATGGTACACCGGGGAGCTGTTTTTT	CASSLSFGRWYTGELFF
few	NA	15	TRBJ1-5	TRBV20-1	TGCAGTGCTAGAAATATGGCAGGAAACAATCAGCCCCAGCATTTT	CSARNMAGNNQPQHF
NA	TRBD1	13	TRBJ1-6	TRBV19	TGTGCCAGCAGCGACAGGGTATTATCGGGCCTCCACTTT	CASSDRVLSGLHF
NA	NA	13	TRBJ1-3	TRBV4-1	TGCGCCAGCAGACAAAACTCTGGAAACACCATATATTTT	CASRQNSGNTIYF
few	TRBD1	14	TRBJ2-7	TRBV9	TGTGCCAGCAGCGTAGGACAGGGGAATAGCGAGCAGTACTTC	CASSVGQGNSEQYF
NA	NA	14	TRBJ1-2	TRBV9	TGTGCCAGCAGCGAGAACGGGGGGGCCAGTGGCTACACCTTC	CASSENGGASGYTF
NA	NA	20	TRBJ1-2	TRBV27	TGTGCCAGCAGTTTCAAGCGACGGGGGCTGTTCGCCGATTTAAACTATGGCTACACCTTC	CASSFKRRGLFADLNYGYTF
many	TRBD1	18	TRBJ2-6	TRBV3-1	TGTGCCAGCAGCCTACATGGACAGGGACTCGCTGGGGCCAACGTCCTGACTTTC	CASSLHGQGLAGANVLTF
many	NA	16	TRBJ2-7	TRBV12-5	TGTGCTAGTGATCGAGAGCAGGGCTATCTGGCCTACGAGCAGTACTTC	CASDREQGYLAYEQYF
NA	TRBD2	18	TRBJ2-2	TRBV7-6	TGTGCCAGCAGGCCACCGGGGAGGGCGGATGGGAACACCGGGGAGCTGTTTTTT	CASRPPGRADGNTGELFF
NA	NA	11	TRBJ1-2	TRBV19	TGTGCCAGTAGTATTGGGGGAAGCTACACCTTC	CASSIGGSYTF
few	NA	16	TRBJ1-6	TRBV11-2	TGTGCCAGCAGCTTTAGGGGAGGCGTGGATAATTCACCCCTCCACTTT	CASSFRGGVDNSPLHF
many	NA	14	TRBJ2-7	TRBV5-1	TGCGCCAGCAGCTTGGTTCAGGGTACCTACGAGCAGTACTTC	CASSLVQGTYEQYF
many	TRBD1	15	TRBJ1-5	TRBV7-8	TGTGCCAGCAGCTTAGCTGAGGGGGCGTATCAGCCCCAGCATTTT	CASSLAEGAYQPQHF
many	NA	13	TRBJ2-5	TRBV7-9	TGTGCCAGCAGCTTAGTACATGAAGAGACCCAGTACTTC	CASSLVHEETQYF
many	NA	11	TRBJ2-5	TRBV28	TGTGCCAGCAGTTTACTTGGGAGTTTAGACTTC	CASSLLGSLDF
NA	NA	14	TRBJ2-3	TRBV7-3	TGTGCCAGCAGCCGACGGGCGTCCGCAGATACGCAGTATTTT	CASSRRASADTQYF
few	TRBD1	14	TRBJ1-2	TRBV29-1	TGCAGCGTGTCCCCCCGTGGGACAGCCTATGGCTACACCTTC	CSVSPRGTAYGYTF
many	NA	16	TRBJ1-6	TRBV2	TGTGCCAGCAGTGGTAGGGCCGGCTCCTATAATTCACCCCTCCACTTT	CASSGRAGSYNSPLHF
many	TRBD1	19	TRBJ2-7	TRBV11-2	TGTGCCAGCAGCTTAGATAGTTTGGGACAGGGACCTCTGGGGGGCGAGCAGTACTTC	CASSLDSLGQGPLGGEQYF
few	TRBD1	15	TRBJ2-7	TRBV20-1	TGCAGTGCTAGGCCCGGGACAGGGAGCCCCTACGAGCAGTACTTC	CSARPGTGSPYEQYF
many	TRBD1	15	TRBJ2-7	TRBV27	TGTGCCAGCAGCCGCACGGGGACAGGGGACTACGAGCAGTACTTC	CASSRTGTGDYEQYF
few	TRBD1	14	TRBJ1-5	TRBV7-9	TGTGCCAGCAGCCAACAGGGGGCGAATCAGCCCCAGCATTTT	CASSQQGANQPQHF
once	NA	12	TRBJ2-3	TRBV6-1	TGTGCCATCAGTCCCAGCACAGATACGCAGTATTTT	CAISPSTDTQYF
NA	NA	14	TRBJ2-5	TRBV5-5	TGTGCCAGCAGCTTGGAGGCTAGCTCGGAGACCCAGTACTTC	CASSLEASSETQYF
many	TRBD1	14	TRBJ1-3	TRBV2	TGTGCCAGCAGTCGGGACAGCTCTGGAAACACCATATATTTT	CASSRDSSGNTIYF
many	TRBD1	16	TRBJ1-4	TRBV29-1	TGCAGCGTCGCCGGGACAGGGGGAGGCTCTAATGAAAAACTGTTTTTT	CSVAGTGGGSNEKLFF
many	NA	15	TRBJ2-7	TRBV2	TGTGCCAGCAGTGACCTAGTATCGGCCCGATACGAGCAGTACTTC	CASSDLVSARYEQYF